This T cell receptor (beta chain) was profiled in a study of T cell responses to AZD1222 COVID-19 vaccine. Profiled with immunoSEQ multiplex PCR; TCRdb holds only in-frame clones, not every one. This sample has about 150,000 clones; about nine tenths occur once, and the top ten carry roughly 3.2%. CDR3 length equals 13 residues. Between the trimmed V and J ends, which lost 3 bases and 3 bases, there was a span of 9 bases. Germline-derived CDR1 and CDR2 are GTSNPN and SVGIG (reference sequence). The sequencing here drew on peripheral blood, taken 28 days after the second AZD1222 dose. The TCR was taken from an adult who received the AZD1222 COVID-19 vaccine. The chain recombines TRBV30 with TRBJ2-1; D might be TRBD2 (5 bases). The DNA of the CDR3 is TGTGCCTGGAGGGAGCGGAGCTACAATGAGCAGTTCTTC. Translation gives CAWRERSYNEQFF.